This TCR beta chain derives from a study of Tregs in tolerant kidney transplant recipients. Study results and caveats: Biological reproducibility was not directly addressed, but technical replication error appeared minimal. Validation in larger populations is needed because few patients were studied.

Thawed PBMCs were FACS-sorted into unstimulated CD4+CD25+CD127- regulatory T cells, CD4+CD25- non-regulatory cells, CD4 and CD8 cells. Per the germline V gene, CDR1 is SGHAT and CDR2 is FQNNGV. This CDR3 has 17 residues. V dropped 3 bases and J dropped 1 base, with 18 bases sitting between them. With respect to this clone: Its antigen is not identified.

Sequenced by immunoSEQ multiplex PCR; TCRdb stores in-frame clones only, minus some. The sample includes 92,000 or so clones, around 94% of them seen just once. The specimen was CD8+ T cells from blood. The chain has TRBV11-2 and TRBJ1-2, with D maybe TRBD1 (6 bases). The TCR originated in a human donor in good health. CDR3 in DNA: TGTGCCAGCAGCTTTCTAGTTGGTGGGGGCCTTAACTATGGCTACACCTTC. This gives the protein CASSFLVGGGLNYGYTF.